At least ten counts were recorded for the clone carrying this TCR beta chain. No antigen is known for it. Arm-PCR of CDR3 regions with iRepertoire HTBI primers generated TCR beta libraries. TCRdb ran MiXCR on the multiplex PCR reads and lists one entry per CDR3 protein. The data contain approximately 470,000 distinct CDR3 sequences, roughly 17% of them singletons. The sample comes from a study of regulatory T cells in long-lasting Graves disease. The CDR3 has 18 residues. Losses at the gene ends were 7 bases for V and 8 bases for J; bases not matched to a gene: 14. CDR1 is MNHEY and CDR2 is SVGEGT in the germline V gene. Documented time point: newly diagnosed GD, antithyroid drugs for less than 3 months. PBMCs were the source of the RNA used for TCR sequencing. General observations from the study: Sample size, which was small, may have reduced accuracy. Persistent Graves' patients possessed reduced TCR diversity relative to recently diagnosed ones. Favoring TRBV28, TRBJ1-2 and TRBJ2-5 was a feature seen in persistent disease.

This sample also appeared in a second study, on T cells in Graves' hyperthyroidism and ophthalmopathy. That source notes: Using 13 V-J features, a model discriminated ophthalmopathy from stable hyperthyroidism.

This clonotype was obtained from a man aged 40-49 years with Graves disease. This chain links TRBV6-2 or TRBV6-3 with TRBJ2-1, with 16 positions matching TRBD2. Sequenced here: peripheral blood mononuclear cells (PBMCs), sampled at new diagnosis, from a patient treated with antithyroid drugs. The chain's CDR3 is CASTGDIPGLAGGDEQFF. The CDR3 DNA is TGTGCCAGCACGGGAGACATCCCGGGACTAGCGGGAGGGGATGAGCAGTTCTTC.